This T cell receptor beta chain was recovered during a study of long-term antiretroviral therapy in people with HIV. About the study: Specimens dating back about a decade before the 2015 immediate-ART recommendation are the oldest included. Study-wide findings and caveats: Control repertoires displayed wider CDR3 length ranges than the HIV repertoires.

In the United States, treatment was given to all participants with HIV. Specimens retained about 0.95-10 million cryopreserved PBMC preceding DNA extraction. Survey-level resolution applied to immunoSEQ assay v3.0. TCRdb's copy holds only in-frame clones and misses some; the assay was immunoSEQ multiplex PCR. This table holds 30,000 to 40,000 clones, 70% to 90% found once. Regarding this clone: Its antigen is as yet unknown.

The CDR3 has 15 amino acids. V trimming: 4 bases; J trimming: 6 bases; junction bases outside the gene matches: 3. The germline gives CDR1 SGDLS, CDR2 YYNGEE. The sample was unsorted PBMCs, taken around 3.3 years after starting antiretroviral therapy. The TCR comes from a man younger than 35 with HIV. The chain uses TRBV9 and TRBJ2-1, with 14 nucleotides matching TRBD2. CDR3 sequence reads: CASSPGTSGSNEQFF. Here the CDR3 DNA reads TGTGCCAGCAGCCCGGGGACTAGCGGGAGCAATGAGCAGTTCTTC.